This TCR beta chain stems from a study of T cell responses to AZD1222 COVID-19 vaccine. The study, taken as a whole, reports: The donor group comprised mostly white British people and more females; the analysis possibly underestimated clonal diversity. Repertoires in all cases were sampled only once the peak T cell response had passed. Vaccine-related CD4 TCRs covered spike, predominating at 160-218 and 743-854. Spike-specific TCR breadth and depth grew following two AZD1222 doses.

Profiled with immunoSEQ multiplex PCR; TCRdb holds only in-frame clones, not every one. The sample has about 93,000 clones; roughly 89% are singletons. As to this clone: Its antigen is undetermined.

Germline loops: CDR1 MNHEY, CDR2 SVGEGT. V dropped 5 bases and J dropped 4; count of bases not matched to a gene: 5. The CDR3 is 14 residues long. The clonotype comes from an adult in good health. The chain links TRBV6-2 or TRBV6-3 to TRBJ1-1, with 9 bases lining up with TRBD1. The starting material was peripheral blood, obtained on day 0 of MenACWY control vaccination. The CDR3 sequence: CASSPQGAGTEAFF. CDR3 nucleotides: TGTGCCAGCAGTCCACAGGGGGCTGGCACTGAAGCTTTCTTT.